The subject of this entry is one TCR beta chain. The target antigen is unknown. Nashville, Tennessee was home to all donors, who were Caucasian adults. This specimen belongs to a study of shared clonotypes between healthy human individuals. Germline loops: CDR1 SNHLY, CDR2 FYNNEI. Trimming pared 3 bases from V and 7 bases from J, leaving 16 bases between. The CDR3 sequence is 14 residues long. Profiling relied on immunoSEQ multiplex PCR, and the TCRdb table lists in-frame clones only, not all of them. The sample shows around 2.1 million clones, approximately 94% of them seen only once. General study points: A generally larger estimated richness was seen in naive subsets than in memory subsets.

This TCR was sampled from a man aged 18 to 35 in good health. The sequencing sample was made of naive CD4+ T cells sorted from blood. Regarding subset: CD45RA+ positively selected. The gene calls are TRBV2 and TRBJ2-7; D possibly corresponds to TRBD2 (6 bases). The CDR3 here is CASSERLVPWEQYF. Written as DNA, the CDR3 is TGTGCCAGCAGTGAGAGACTAGTTCCGTGGGAGCAGTACTTC.